This passage covers 32 T cell receptor beta chains from one sample sequenced in a study of T cells in women clearing cervical HPV infection. Libraries were prepared by immunoSEQ multiplex PCR; TCRdb keeps only in-frame clonotypes and omits some of them. This listing includes tens of thousands of clones. Material for sequencing was blood buffy coat. The receptors derive from a woman aged 18 to 75 with a cervical HPV16 infection that either progressed to CIN3+ or cleared (not recorded which).

For this clone: The CDR3 is cut off 3 residues early in the read; its end comes from the germline J gene. The rearrangement uses TRBV11-2 and TRBJ2-7, with TRBD1 matching over 7 bases. Germline values: CDR1 SGHAT, CDR2 FQNNGV. V trimming: 6 bases; J trimming: 3 bases; junction bases outside the gene matches: 5. The CDR3 contains 13 residues. The CDR3 protein is CASRSDRLYEQYF. The covered CDR3 bases are TGTGCCAGCAGATCGGACAGGCTCTACGAG.

A remark on this clone: The read finishes 3 residues shy of the CDR3 end, and the germline J gene is used to complete it. V and J are TRBV20-1 and TRBJ2-7; possibly TRBD2 for D (6 bases). Germline CDR1 reads DFQATT; CDR2 reads SNEGSKA (reference sequence). The V gene lost 6 bases and the J gene lost 0 bases, with 18 bases spanning the gap. This CDR3 is 15 amino acids long. The CDR3 sequence: CSAPGEGLDSYEQYF. The sequenced CDR3 bases are TGCAGTGCCCCGGGTGAGGGACTGGACTCCTACGAG.

About this clone itself: The CDR3 goes on 3 residues after the read ends, and that part is filled in from the germline J gene. The chain carries TRBV7-9 and TRBJ2-7; TRBD1 matches 9 bases. Trimming removed 5 bases from V and 3 bases from J; junction bases left unmatched: 5. The V gene's germline CDR1 is SEHNR and CDR2 FQNEAQ (reference sequence). The CDR3 is made up of 14 amino acids. CDR3 bases read: TGTGCCAGCAGCGGAGGACAGGGGCGCTACGAG. Its translation: CASSGGQGRYE. Given in full, the CDR3 is CASSGGQGRYEQYF.

Remarks on this clone: The missing CDR3 end, 3 residues past where the read stops, is filled in from the germline J gene. This rearrangement joins TRBV5-1 to TRBJ1-1; a possible D gene is TRBD1 (6 bases). Germline V gene lookup returns CDR1 SGHRS and CDR2 YFSETQ. Trimming shortened V by 4 bases and J by 1 base, and 11 bases separated the two germline ends. The CDR3 loop spans 14 amino acids. The sequenced CDR3 bases are TGCGCCAGCAGCCTGGGGGCGGGGAACACTGAA. This sequence encodes CASSLGAGNTE. The whole CDR3 sequence is CASSLGAGNTEAFF.

Comments on this clone: Read coverage stops 3 residues before the CDR3 terminus; the germline J gene supplies the remainder. The chain couples TRBV4-1 to TRBJ2-2; D might be TRBD1 (6 bases). V was pared by 2 bases and J by 0 bases, with 10 bases between. Germline loops: CDR1 MGHRA, CDR2 YSYEKL. This CDR3 region has 16 residues. The DNA read from the CDR3 is TGCGCCAGCAGCCAAATGGGACACCCGAACACCGGGGAG. This encodes CASSQMGHPNTGE. The CDR3 in full is CASSQMGHPNTGELFF.

Notes on this clone: The CDR3 is cut off 3 residues early in the read; its end comes from the germline J gene. The chain uses TRBV4-2 and TRBJ1-1, with D perhaps TRBD1 (6 bases). V was clipped by 2 bases and J by 2 bases, with 21 bases between them. Germline V gene data show CDR1 as LGHNA and CDR2 as YNFKEQ. This CDR3 spans 18 amino acids. This CDR3 is CASSQHPTETGRNTEAFF. The sequenced part of the CDR3 DNA is TGTGCCAGCAGCCAACACCCGACTGAGACAGGCCGAAACACTGAA.

Frequency places this clone as medium-sized. The sequenced fragment ends 3 residues before the CDR3 boundary, so the rest is inferred from the germline J gene. The chain has TRBV18 and TRBJ2-1; D not certain. Germline V gene sequence: CDR1 KGHSH, CDR2 LQKENI. The CDR3 is made up of 14 amino acids. Trimming pared 2 bases from V and 9 bases from J, leaving 14 bases between. The CDR3 region is CASSPYPRISEQFF. CDR3 DNA, as far as it was read: TGTGCCAGCTCACCATATCCCAGGATAAGTGAG.

About this clone: The read ends 3 residues early relative to the CDR3; the germline J gene fills the gap. The chain carries TRBV7-9 and TRBJ1-3; a weak D match, TRBD1 (6 bases). V was trimmed by 5 bases and J by 0 bases, leaving 11 bases between them. CDR1 is SEHNR and CDR2 is FQNEAQ in the germline V gene (reference sequence). CDR3 length equals 15 residues. This chain's CDR3 is CASSPRGLSGNTIYF. CDR3 DNA, as far as it was read: TGTGCCAGCAGCCCCAGGGGCCTCTCTGGAAACACC. The variable domain in full, completed from reference TRBV7-9 and TRBJ1-3, reads DTGVSQNPRHKITKRGQNVTFRCDPISEHNRLYWYRQTLGQGPEFLTYFQNEAQLEKSRLLSDRFSAERPKGSFSTLEIQRTEQGDSAMYLCASSPRGLSGNTIYFGEGSWLTVV.

Comment on this clone: Coverage ceases 3 residues before the CDR3 finishes, and the germline J gene fills in the end. The gene calls are TRBV9 and TRBJ1-3; D is uncertain. Germline assignment: CDR1 SGDLS and CDR2 YYNGEE. This CDR3 has 16 residues. Trimming stripped 3 bases from V and 0 bases from J, with 13 bases between. The CDR3 spells CASSDTGLLSGNTIYF. Incomplete CDR3 DNA: TGTGCCAGCAGCGACACCGGACTCCTCTCTGGAAACACC.

On this clone itself: The sequence runs out 3 residues before the end of the CDR3; the remainder is reconstructed from the germline J gene. This sequence joins TRBV20-1 and TRBJ2-5; D is unresolved. The CDR3 loop spans 12 amino acids. The V end was cut by 0 bases, the J end by 4 bases, with 6 bases between. Germline V CDR1 and CDR2: DFQATT, SNEGSKA (reference sequence). CDR3 DNA, as far as it was read: TGCAGTGCTAGAGATCGAGGAGAGACC. It translates to CSARDRGET. The full CDR3 protein is CSARDRGETQYF.

Points on this clone: The read is 3 residues too short to cover the CDR3 end, so that end is filled in from the germline J gene. V is TRBV7-9 and J is TRBJ1-4, with 9 bases identical to TRBD1. Trimming removed 5 bases from V and 6 bases from J; junction bases left unmatched: 7. Germline V gene lookup returns CDR1 SEHNR and CDR2 FQNEAQ (reference sequence). This CDR3 region has 15 residues. The DNA read from the CDR3 is TGTGCCAGCAGCATCCTCCGGGACAGGGATGAAAAA. Its protein is CASSILRDRDEK. The CDR3 reads in full as CASSILRDRDEKLFF.

Comments on this clone: The read ends 3 residues before the CDR3 terminus; that terminus is restored from the germline J gene. The chain is built from TRBV20-1 and TRBJ2-2, with D perhaps matching TRBD2 (6 bases). The CDR3 consists of 15 residues. V was shortened by 1 base and J by 4 bases, with 13 bases between the two germline ends. CDR1 is DFQATT, CDR2 SNEGSKA, per germline (reference sequence). The DNA read from the CDR3 is TGCAGTGCTAGAGGAAGACTAGAAGGCACCGGGGAG. Amino acid sequence: CSARGRLEGTGE. The whole CDR3 sequence reads CSARGRLEGTGELFF.

With respect to this clone: The read ends 3 residues early relative to the CDR3; the germline J gene fills the gap. V gene TRBV30 combines with J gene TRBJ1-5, with D possibly being TRBD1 (6 bases). Germline-derived CDR1 and CDR2 are GTSNPN and SVGIG (reference sequence). The V end was cut by 3 bases, the J end by 5 bases, with 17 bases between. The CDR3 has 15 residues. The sequenced part of the CDR3 DNA is TGTGCCTGGAGAGTCGGAGGGGGTCGTCATCAGCCC. Its translation: CAWRVGGGRHQP. The whole CDR3 reads CAWRVGGGRHQPQHF.

Comments on this clone: The sequence runs out 3 residues before the end of the CDR3; the remainder is reconstructed from the germline J gene. The chain recombines TRBV18 with TRBJ1-4, with a weak D call TRBD1 (5 bases). The germline V gene encodes CDR1 KGHSH and CDR2 LQKENI. The CDR3 loop spans 15 amino acids. Trimming stripped 1 base from V and 4 bases from J, with 10 bases between. Partial CDR3 DNA: TGTGCCAGCTCACCACGGGGCGGCCTTAATGAAAAA. Amino acid sequence: CASSPRGGLNEK. The whole CDR3 protein reads CASSPRGGLNEKLFF.

As for this clone: The missing CDR3 end, 3 residues past where the read stops, is filled in from the germline J gene. This chain links TRBV6-4 with TRBJ1-6; D is possibly TRBD1 (6 bases). CDR3 length: 13 amino acids. V was shortened by 2 bases and J by 7 bases, with 6 bases between the two germline ends. CDR1 and CDR2 (germline): MRHNA, SNTAGT. The sequenced part of the CDR3 DNA is TGTGCCAGCAGTGACACAGGGAATTCACCC. It codes for CASSDTGNSP. The CDR3 in its entirety is CASSDTGNSPLHF.

CDR3 region: CASSQSEDSLNTEAFF. CDR3 DNA, as far as it was read: TGCGCCAGCAGTCAATCGGAGGACAGCTTGAACACTGAA. The chain uses TRBV23-1 and TRBJ1-1; D may be TRBD1 (6 bases). The read ends 3 residues early relative to the CDR3; the germline J gene fills the gap. TRBV23-1 carries the ORF label, with uncertain function. The CDR3 is 16 residues long. V was cut by 0 bases and J by 0 bases, with 11 bases left in between.

As to this clone: The CDR3 is cut off 3 residues early in the read; its end comes from the germline J gene. The rearrangement joins TRBV6-4 to TRBJ2-3; D is undetermined. The CDR3 sequence is 12 residues long. From germline, CDR1 is MRHNA and CDR2 SNTAGT. The germline V and J ends were trimmed by 2 bases and 2 bases, with 2 bases remaining between them. CDR3 sequence: CASSDLTDTQYF. Partial CDR3 DNA: TGTGCCAGCAGTGACCTCACAGATACG.

Regarding this clone: The observed sequence ends 3 residues before the CDR3 terminus, with the missing tail filled in from the germline J gene. This chain connects TRBV29-1 to TRBJ1-1, with D possibly TRBD1 on 5 matching bases. The V end lost 1 base, the J end lost 2 bases, and 11 bases lay between the germline ends. The CDR3 runs to 14 residues. The germline gives CDR1 SQVTM, CDR2 ANQGSEA. The CDR3 region is CSVEAQGGNTEAFF. The DNA read from the CDR3 is TGCAGCGTTGAAGCCCAGGGAGGCAACACTGAA.

Concerning this clone: The sequence runs out 3 residues before the end of the CDR3; the remainder is reconstructed from the germline J gene. V usage is TRBV28 and J usage is TRBJ2-5; 10 bases align to TRBD2. V lost 3 bases to trimming and J lost 3 bases; unmatched junction nucleotides: 7. Germline V gene data show CDR1 as MDHEN and CDR2 as SYDVKM. This CDR3 comprises 16 residues. The CDR3 protein is CASSFGQGLAKETQYF. The covered CDR3 bases are TGTGCCAGCAGTTTTGGGCAGGGACTAGCGAAAGAGACC.

Note on this clone: The read gets to within 3 residues of the CDR3 end, and the germline J gene fills in the rest. This chain joins TRBV2 and TRBJ1-1, with 7 positions matching TRBD1. CDR1 and CDR2 from the germline V gene are SNHLY and FYNNEI. Unmatched junction bases numbered 3, after V lost 4 bases and J lost 4 bases. The CDR3 is 13 residues long. The CDR3 spells CASSVQGVTEAFF. Incomplete CDR3 DNA: TGTGCCAGCAGTGTGCAGGGGGTCACTGAA.

Turning to this clone: Coverage ceases 3 residues before the CDR3 finishes, and the germline J gene fills in the end. The chain is built from TRBV5-1 and TRBJ2-5; D call uncertain. The CDR3 is 14 residues long. Germline V gives CDR1 SGHRS, CDR2 YFSETQ. With 4 bases removed from V and 7 bases from J, the gap between germline ends came to 17 bases. The chain's CDR3 is CASSPGRERGTQYF. Incomplete CDR3 DNA: TGCGCCAGCAGCCCTGGCCGCGAGCGCGGGACC.

Concerning this clone: The CDR3 extends 3 residues past the end of the read, so its final part is completed from the germline J gene. The rearrangement joins TRBV10-3 to TRBJ2-5; D perhaps matches TRBD2 (6 bases). Trimming shortened V by 3 bases and J by 5 bases, and 10 bases separated the two germline ends. There are 13 residues in the CDR3. Germline V lookup: CDR1 ENHRY, CDR2 SYGVKD. Here the CDR3 reads CAISDGGSETQYF. Incomplete CDR3 DNA: TGTGCCATCAGTGATGGGGGGTCTGAGACC.

As concerns this clone: The read terminates 3 residues before the CDR3 end, so the remaining end is supplied by the germline J gene. The rearrangement links TRBV7-7 to TRBJ2-1; D gene uncertain. The germline V and J ends were trimmed by 5 bases and 4 bases, with 6 bases remaining between them. There are 12 residues in the CDR3. Germline CDR1 and CDR2: SSHAT and FNYEAQ (reference sequence). CDR3 sequence: CASSPDYNEQFF. CDR3 bases read: TGTGCCAGCAGCCCAGATTACAATGAG.

A remark on this clone: Read coverage stops 3 residues before the CDR3 terminus; the germline J gene supplies the remainder. This rearrangement joins TRBV7-8 to TRBJ2-7; TRBD2 agrees at 8 bases. The CDR3 has 15 residues. The ends lost 4 bases at V and 2 bases at J; junction bases unmatched: 7. CDR1 is SGHVS and CDR2 is FQNEAQ in the germline V gene. The DNA read from the CDR3 is TGTGCCAGCAGCTGGAGGCGGGGGGCGACCTACGAG. It is translated as CASSWRRGATYE. The whole CDR3 is CASSWRRGATYEQYF.

About this clone: Read data end 3 residues before the CDR3 end; the end is taken from the germline J gene. The rearrangement links TRBV7-9 to TRBJ1-4; TRBD1 matches at 10 bases. The V and J ends lost 4 bases and 6 bases, in that order; junction bases with no gene match: 2. The CDR3 has 14 amino acids. Germline loops: CDR1 SEHNR, CDR2 FQNEAQ (reference sequence). The CDR3 sequence: CASSSTGGDEKLFF. The CDR3 DNA, read in part, is TGTGCCAGCAGCTCGACAGGGGGCGATGAAAAA.

The sequenced part of the CDR3 DNA is TGTGCCAGCCAGATGGCGGGAGCTCAAGAGACC. It encodes CASQMAGAQET. The whole CDR3 reads CASQMAGAQETQYF. The genes are TRBV6-2 or TRBV6-3 and TRBJ2-5, with TRBD2 identical over 7 bases. The CDR3 end falls 3 residues outside the read, so it is completed with the germline J gene. Trimming removed 8 bases from V and 2 bases from J; junction bases left unmatched: 8. Looked up from germline, CDR1 is MNHEY and CDR2 is SVGEGT. The CDR3 has 14 residues.

Notes on this clone: The read gets to within 3 residues of the CDR3 end, and the germline J gene fills in the rest. V usage is TRBV20-1 and J usage is TRBJ2-6; TRBD2 might be the D (6 bases). CDR1 and CDR2 (germline): DFQATT, SNEGSKA (reference sequence). The CDR3 covers 16 residues. Between the trimmed V and J ends, which lost 0 bases and 0 bases, there was a span of 9 bases. The CDR3 sequence: CSARDGGSSGANVLTF. Incomplete CDR3 DNA: TGCAGTGCTAGAGATGGAGGGTCCTCTGGGGCCAACGTC.

Notes on this clone: The sequence runs out 3 residues before the end of the CDR3; the remainder is reconstructed from the germline J gene. This rearrangement joins TRBV10-3 to TRBJ1-2, with D unclear. This CDR3 comprises 13 residues. Germline lookup yields CDR1 ENHRY and CDR2 SYGVKD. CDR3 residues: CAISDRTLLGYTF. Incomplete CDR3 DNA: TGTGCCATCAGTGATCGGACTCTTTTAGGC.

For this clone: The read falls 3 residues short of the CDR3 end, and the missing part is taken from the germline J gene. The chain links TRBV5-6 to TRBJ2-5; a possible D gene is TRBD1 (5 bases). Trimming removed 4 bases at V and 6 bases at J, with 16 bases between. The CDR3 is 14 amino acids. The V gene's germline CDR1 is SGHDT and CDR2 YYEEEE. The sequenced part of the CDR3 DNA is TGTGCCAGCAGCCCACCAGGGAAGGGAAAGACC. This gives the protein CASSPPGKGKT. The CDR3 in full is CASSPPGKGKTQYF.

With regard to this clone: The read halts 3 residues ahead of the CDR3 end, with the missing end drawn from the germline J gene. The V gene is TRBV9, the J gene TRBJ2-7; the D gene is possibly TRBD1 (6 bases). The CDR3 spans 15 residues. V was trimmed by 0 bases and J by 0 bases, leaving 10 bases between them. The V gene's germline CDR1 is SGDLS and CDR2 YYNGEE. The CDR3 bases that were read are TGTGCCAGCAGCGTAGTAGGGACAACCTCCTACGAG. Its protein is CASSVVGTTSYE. The whole CDR3 protein is CASSVVGTTSYEQYF.

Of note for this clone: Read coverage stops 3 residues before the CDR3 terminus; the germline J gene supplies the remainder. The chain is built from TRBV12-5 and TRBJ1-5; D perhaps matches TRBD1 (6 bases). Trimming shortened V by 5 bases and J by 2 bases, and 13 bases separated the two germline ends. Germline V gives CDR1 LGHNT, CDR2 FRNRAP. The CDR3 has 15 residues. The CDR3 spells CASGPGQLRNQPQHF. The CDR3 bases that were read are TGTGCTAGTGGTCCCGGACAGTTACGCAATCAGCCC.

In the case of this clone: The read ends 3 residues before the CDR3 terminus; that terminus is restored from the germline J gene. This chain links TRBV2 with TRBJ2-5; 8 positions match TRBD2. Germline CDR1 reads SNHLY; CDR2 reads FYNNEI. This CDR3 is built from 13 residues. Losses at the gene ends were 6 bases for V and 5 bases for J; bases not matched to a gene: 5. The sequenced CDR3 bases are TGTGCCAGCAGGGGACTAGTGGGGGAGACC. Translated, it gives CASRGLVGET. The full CDR3 sequence reads CASRGLVGETQYF.